These 25 T cell receptor beta chains were sequenced from one sample in a study of T cells after yellow fever vaccination. MiXCR, applied by TCRdb to the 5' RACE reads, yields one record per CDR3 protein. The sample contains a few hundred thousand distinct CDR3 sequences, roughly 8.7% of which appear only once. The sample in question was CD4+ T cells sorted from PBMCs, obtained 5 days after the yellow fever booster vaccination. The receptors were sampled from a man between 18 and 35 years old who received the YFV17D yellow fever vaccine.

This clonotype turned up a few times. The V and J genes are TRBV15 and TRBJ2-3; 8 bases align to TRBD2. From germline, CDR1 is LNHNV and CDR2 YYDKDF (reference sequence). The junction had 8 bases not matched to a gene; V was cut back by 1 base and J by 2 bases. CDR3 size: 17 residues. The CDR3 region has the DNA TGTGCCACCAGCAGAGGAAATAGCGGGGTCCTCACAGATACGCAGTATTTT. The encoded protein is CATSRGNSGVLTDTQYF.

V is TRBV3-1 and J is TRBJ2-3; the D gene is possibly TRBD2 (5 bases). The CDR3 has 16 residues. CDR1 LGHDT and CDR2 YNNKEL come from the germline V gene (reference sequence). V lost 0 bases and J 7 bases, leaving 17 bases between the germline ends. CDR3 region: CASSQEAAEARHTQYF. The CDR3 nucleotides are TGTGCCAGCAGCCAAGAGGCGGCGGAGGCCCGGCATACGCAGTATTTT.

This clonotype was found a few times. V and J are TRBV12-3 or TRBV12-4 and TRBJ1-6, with 12 positions matching TRBD1. Germline trimming cut 4 bases from V and 8 bases from J; bases unmatched to any gene: 6. The CDR3 extends over 16 amino acids. DNA of the CDR3: TGTGCCAGCAGTTGGGGGGGACAGGGGGCTCATTCACCCCTCCACTTT. As protein: CASSWGGQGAHSPLHF.

This chain uses TRBV18 with TRBJ1-1; TRBD1 matches 8 bases. CDR1 is KGHSH, CDR2 LQKENI, per germline. V was clipped by 1 base and J by 6 bases; unmatched bases: 7. This CDR3 region has 15 residues. The CDR3 is CASSPRRQGLAEAFF. The DNA of the CDR3 is TGTGCCAGCTCACCACGGCGACAGGGGTTGGCTGAAGCTTTCTTT.

A few counts support this clonotype. The chain is built from TRBV12-3 or TRBV12-4 and TRBJ2-4; 9 bases are shared with TRBD1. This CDR3 region has 11 residues. V lost 10 bases and J lost 12; bases outside the gene matches: 7. The DNA of the CDR3 is TGTGCCACCGGACAGGGGACCGCTCAGTACTTC. Its translation: CATGQGTAQYF.

This clonotype was counted only a few times. The J gene is TRBJ1-1, the V gene TRBV5-4, with D perhaps matching TRBD1 (5 bases). Trimming stripped 2 bases from V and 10 bases from J, with 18 bases between. The CDR3 loop spans 14 amino acids. Germline lookup yields CDR1 SGHNT and CDR2 YYREEE (reference sequence). The CDR3 loop is CASSFRSAGGAAFF. The CDR3 nucleotides read TGTGCCAGCAGCTTTCGCTCAGCCGGTGGGGCAGCTTTCTTT.

The chain uses TRBV5-4 and TRBJ2-7; D is perhaps TRBD2 (6 bases). CDR3 length equals 13 residues. Trimming stripped 3 bases from V and 7 bases from J, with 14 bases between. In germline, CDR1 is SGHNT, CDR2 YYREEE (reference sequence). CDR3 nucleotides: TGTGCCAGCAGCTCGGGGCCCGGGGGAGAGCAGTACGTC. Translated, it gives CASSSGPGGEQYV.

This clonotype was seen only a few times. This sequence joins TRBV2 and TRBJ1-2; 10 nucleotides agree with TRBD1. There are 13 residues in the CDR3. J was trimmed by 8 bases and V by 5 bases; bases with no gene match: 5. Germline CDR1 and CDR2: SNHLY and FYNNEI. The CDR3 loop reads CASSRQGAGGYTF. The DNA for the CDR3 is TGTGCCAGCAGTCGACAGGGGGCAGGGGGCTACACCTTC.

In its sample, this clonotype was seen a few times. This rearrangement joins TRBV12-3 or TRBV12-4 to TRBJ1-2; the D is unclear. Between the trimmed V and J ends, which lost 6 bases and 8 bases, there was a span of 10 bases. The CDR3 is 11 residues long. CDR3 residues: CASRDRAGYTF. In DNA form, the CDR3 reads TGTGCCAGCAGGGACCGAGCCGGCTACACCTTC.

This clonotype is medium-sized by share. V and J are TRBV24-1 and TRBJ2-2; unclear D gene. Germline V gives CDR1 KGHDR, CDR2 SFDVKD. The germline V and J ends were trimmed by 3 bases and 4 bases, with 11 bases remaining between them. The CDR3 is 15 amino acids. The CDR3 DNA is TGTGCCACCAGTGATAGGACCGAACCCACCGGGGAGCTGTTTTTT. This codes for CATSDRTEPTGELFF.

This clonotype was observed a handful of times. This rearrangement joins TRBV7-9 to TRBJ1-6; maybe TRBD1 (6 bases). The CDR3 sequence is 14 residues long. Trimming cost V 0 bases and J 9 bases, with 9 bases left between them. From germline, CDR1 is SEHNR and CDR2 FQNEAQ (reference sequence). The CDR3 loop reads CASSLAGGVSPLHF. The CDR3, as DNA: TGTGCCAGCAGCTTAGCAGGGGGTGTTTCACCCCTCCACTTT.

This clonotype has only a few counts. The chain uses TRBV5-1 and TRBJ2-2, with a tentative D call TRBD2 (5 bases). Germline-derived CDR1 and CDR2 are SGHRS and YFSETQ. This CDR3 is built from 16 residues. Deletions cut 6 bases from V and 6 bases from J, with 21 bases between. The CDR3 protein is CASKEGPSGGAGELFF. The DNA for the CDR3 is TGCGCCAGCAAAGAAGGGCCGTCAGGAGGCGCCGGGGAGCTGTTTTTT. Variable domain in full (rest from reference TRBV5-1 and TRBJ2-2): KAGVTQTPRYLIKTRGQQVTLSCSPISGHRSVSWYQQTPGQGLQFLFEYFSETQRNKGNFPGRFSGRQFSNSRSEMNVSTLELGDSALYLCASKEGPSGGAGELFFGEGSRLTVL.

V and J are TRBV4-3 and TRBJ2-6; D may be TRBD1 (6 bases). The germline V and J ends were trimmed by 4 bases and 0 bases, with 25 bases remaining between them. Germline CDR1 LGHNA, CDR2 YSLEER. This CDR3 contains 21 residues. CDR3: CASSLERVTGSFFSGANVLTF. CDR3 DNA: TGCGCCAGCAGCCTCGAAAGAGTGACAGGCTCCTTTTTCTCTGGGGCCAACGTCCTGACTTTC.

There are a few counts of this clonotype. The rearrangement uses TRBV20-1 and TRBJ2-7, with D perhaps TRBD2 (6 bases). Trimming pared 2 bases from V and 4 bases from J, leaving 12 bases between. The CDR3 consists of 13 residues. Germline lookup yields CDR1 DFQATT and CDR2 SNEGSKA (reference sequence). The CDR3 DNA is TGCAGTGCTAGACGGGGGATTTATTACGAGCAGTACGTC. Its translation is CSARRGIYYEQYV.

V usage is TRBV7-2 and J usage is TRBJ2-3; D is uncertain. The V end lost 0 bases, the J end lost 10 bases, and 8 bases lay between the germline ends. Per the germline V gene, CDR1 is SGHTA and CDR2 is FQGNSA. The length of the CDR3 is 12 residues. The CDR3 loop is CASSLAATAQYF. Here the CDR3 DNA reads TGTGCCAGCAGCTTAGCAGCAACAGCGCAGTATTTT.

This clonotype was seen more than once but under ten times. V is TRBV2 and J is TRBJ2-2; D gene unclear. This CDR3 is built from 16 residues. CDR1 is SNHLY and CDR2 is FYNNEI in the germline V gene. V lost 6 bases to trimming and J lost 3 bases, with 17 bases between them. CDR3 bases: TGTGCCAGCAGCGGAAAGAATCGTCTCTACACCGGGGAGCTGTTTTTT. This codes for CASSGKNRLYTGELFF.

The genes are TRBV5-5 and TRBJ2-3; the match to TRBD2 covers 13 bases. The CDR3 sequence is 15 residues long. Losses at the gene ends were 7 bases for V and 3 bases for J; bases not matched to a gene: 5. Germline CDR1 and CDR2: SGHKS and YYEKEE (reference sequence). The chain's CDR3 is CASGRLAGGTDTQYF. CDR3 sequence (DNA): TGTGCCAGCGGCCGACTAGCGGGGGGAACAGATACGCAGTATTTT.

This clonotype has ten or more counts. The rearrangement links TRBV12-3 or TRBV12-4 to TRBJ1-2; D perhaps matches TRBD1 (5 bases). The CDR3 length is 16 residues. The V gene lost 3 bases and the J gene lost 0 bases, with 14 bases spanning the gap. The CDR3 region is CASSFSRGTANYGYTF. The CDR3 DNA is TGTGCCAGCAGTTTCTCCCGGGGGACTGCTAACTATGGCTACACCTTC.

This clonotype was observed many times. The CDR3 sequence: CASSIDRGPLHF. CDR3 coding DNA: TGTGCCAGCAGCATAGACAGAGGGCCCCTCCACTTT. The J gene is TRBJ1-6, the V gene TRBV7-2, with a tentative D call TRBD1 (5 bases). CDR3 length: 12 residues. Germline CDR1 SGHTA, CDR2 FQGNSA. V was trimmed by 5 bases and J by 13 bases, leaving 12 bases between them. Together with reference TRBV7-2 and TRBJ1-6, the CDR3 gives the full variable domain: GAGVSQSPSNKVTEKGKDVELRCDPISGHTALYWYRQSLGQGLEFLIYFQGNSAPDKSGLPSDRFSAERTGGSVSTLTIQRTQQEDSAVYLCASSIDRGPLHFGNGTRLTVT.

This clonotype was seen more than once but under ten times. The chain is built from TRBV7-2 and TRBJ1-2, with TRBD1 matching 7 bases. Germline V gene sequence: CDR1 SGHTA, CDR2 FQGNSA. The CDR3 is made up of 14 amino acids. V shed 4 bases, J shed 4 bases, and the junction held 6 bases outside the gene matches. Here the CDR3 reads CASSSGTAGYGYTF. For the CDR3, the DNA is TGTGCCAGCAGCTCTGGGACAGCGGGCTATGGCTACACCTTC.

The chain joins TRBV27 to TRBJ2-7; D unresolved. The CDR3 is 14 residues long. Trimming stripped 4 bases from V and 2 bases from J, with 12 bases between. Germline V CDR1 and CDR2: MNHEY, SMNVEV (reference sequence). The DNA of the CDR3 is TGTGCCAGCAGTTCGTCCGGTAAACCCTACGAGCAGTACGTC. It is translated as CASSSSGKPYEQYV.

This clonotype has more than one count but fewer than ten. The chain recombines TRBV7-9 with TRBJ1-5, with D tentatively TRBD1 (5 bases). Deletions cut 1 base from V and 9 bases from J, with 16 bases between. This CDR3 is 15 amino acids long. Germline V CDR1 and CDR2: SEHNR, FQNEAQ (reference sequence). CDR3 in amino acids: CASSLGHVGGGPQHF. In DNA form, the CDR3 reads TGTGCCAGCAGCTTAGGTCATGTCGGGGGAGGGCCCCAGCATTTT.

The chain has TRBV19 and TRBJ1-2; TRBD1 might be the D (6 bases). V dropped 4 bases and J dropped 0 bases, with 12 bases sitting between them. The CDR3 has 15 amino acids. The V gene's germline CDR1 is LNHDA and CDR2 SQIVND (reference sequence). The CDR3 sequence: CASSTAGEANYGYTF. DNA of the CDR3: TGTGCCAGTAGTACCGCAGGGGAAGCTAACTATGGCTACACCTTC.

This clonotype was found a few times. The CDR3 sequence is CASSQDQLALDTQYF. Written as DNA, the CDR3 is TGCGCCAGCAGCCAAGATCAACTAGCCCTAGATACGCAGTATTTT. The rearrangement links TRBV4-3 to TRBJ2-3, with D tentatively TRBD2 (6 bases). The CDR3 is made up of 15 amino acids. V was pared by 0 bases and J by 5 bases, with 12 bases between. Germline V gives CDR1 LGHNA, CDR2 YSLEER.

V gene TRBV6-5 combines with J gene TRBJ2-5; D ambiguous. The ends were cut back, 2 bases at V and 1 base at J, with 8 bases in the middle. The CDR3 runs to 14 residues. Per the germline V gene, CDR1 is MNHEY and CDR2 is SVGAGI. This CDR3 reads CASSYDRIQETQYF. CDR3 nucleotides: TGTGCCAGCAGTTACGACCGAATCCAAGAGACCCAGTACTTC.